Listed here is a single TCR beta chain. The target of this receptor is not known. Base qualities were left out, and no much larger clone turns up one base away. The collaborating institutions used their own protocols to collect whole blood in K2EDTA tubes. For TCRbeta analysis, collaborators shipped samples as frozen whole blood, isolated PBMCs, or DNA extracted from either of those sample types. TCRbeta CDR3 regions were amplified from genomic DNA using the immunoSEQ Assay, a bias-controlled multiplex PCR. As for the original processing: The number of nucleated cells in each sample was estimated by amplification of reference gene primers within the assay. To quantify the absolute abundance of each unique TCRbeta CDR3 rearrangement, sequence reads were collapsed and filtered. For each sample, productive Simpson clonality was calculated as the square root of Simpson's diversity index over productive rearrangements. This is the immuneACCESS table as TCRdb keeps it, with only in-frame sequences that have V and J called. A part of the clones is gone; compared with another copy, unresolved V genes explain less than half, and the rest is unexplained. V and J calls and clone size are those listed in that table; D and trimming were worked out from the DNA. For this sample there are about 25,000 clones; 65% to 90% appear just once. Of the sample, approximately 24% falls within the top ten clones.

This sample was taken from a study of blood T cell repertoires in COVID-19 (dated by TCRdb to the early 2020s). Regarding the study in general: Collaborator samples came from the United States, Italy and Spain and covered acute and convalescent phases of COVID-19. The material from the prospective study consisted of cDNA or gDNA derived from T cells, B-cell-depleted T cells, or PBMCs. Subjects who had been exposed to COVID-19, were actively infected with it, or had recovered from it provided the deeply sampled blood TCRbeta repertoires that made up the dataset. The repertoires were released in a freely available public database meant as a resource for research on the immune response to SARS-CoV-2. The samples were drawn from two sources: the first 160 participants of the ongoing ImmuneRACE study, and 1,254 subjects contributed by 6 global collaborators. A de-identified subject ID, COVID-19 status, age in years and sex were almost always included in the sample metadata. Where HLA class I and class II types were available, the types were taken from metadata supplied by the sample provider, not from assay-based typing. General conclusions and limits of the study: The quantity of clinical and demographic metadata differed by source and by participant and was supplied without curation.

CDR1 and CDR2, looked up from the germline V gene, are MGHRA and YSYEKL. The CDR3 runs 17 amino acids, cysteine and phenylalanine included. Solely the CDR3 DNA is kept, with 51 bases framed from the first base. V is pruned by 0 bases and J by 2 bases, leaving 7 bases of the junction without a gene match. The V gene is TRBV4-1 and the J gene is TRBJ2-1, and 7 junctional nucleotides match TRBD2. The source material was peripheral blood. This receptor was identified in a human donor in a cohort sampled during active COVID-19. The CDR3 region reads CASSQDRVAGAYNEQFF. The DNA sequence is TGCGCCAGCAGCCAAGATCGAGTCGCGGGGGCCTACAATGAGCAGTTCTTC.